The TCR beta chain described here comes from a study of blood T cell repertoires in COVID-19. Overall study: Acute and convalescent COVID-19 specimens originated in the United States, Italy and Spain. Sources were T cells, B-cell-depleted T cells, or PBMCs; the material itself was cDNA or gDNA.

This CDR3 has 13 residues. J lost 4 bases, V lost 5 bases, and 2 bases had no gene match. Per the germline V gene, CDR1 is MNHEY and CDR2 is SMNVEV (reference sequence). Assay: immunoSEQ multiplex PCR; the TCRdb copy retains only in-frame clones and omits some. The profile shows 310,000 or so clones, more than 75% of them singletons. This sequence originates from a woman aged 50 to 60 with acute or convalescent COVID-19. This rearrangement joins TRBV27 to TRBJ2-7; 10 bases fit TRBD1. The material sequenced was peripheral blood. The CDR3 DNA sequence: TGTGCCAGCAGTACGGACAGGGGGTACGAGCAGTACTTC. Encoded protein: CASSTDRGYEQYF.